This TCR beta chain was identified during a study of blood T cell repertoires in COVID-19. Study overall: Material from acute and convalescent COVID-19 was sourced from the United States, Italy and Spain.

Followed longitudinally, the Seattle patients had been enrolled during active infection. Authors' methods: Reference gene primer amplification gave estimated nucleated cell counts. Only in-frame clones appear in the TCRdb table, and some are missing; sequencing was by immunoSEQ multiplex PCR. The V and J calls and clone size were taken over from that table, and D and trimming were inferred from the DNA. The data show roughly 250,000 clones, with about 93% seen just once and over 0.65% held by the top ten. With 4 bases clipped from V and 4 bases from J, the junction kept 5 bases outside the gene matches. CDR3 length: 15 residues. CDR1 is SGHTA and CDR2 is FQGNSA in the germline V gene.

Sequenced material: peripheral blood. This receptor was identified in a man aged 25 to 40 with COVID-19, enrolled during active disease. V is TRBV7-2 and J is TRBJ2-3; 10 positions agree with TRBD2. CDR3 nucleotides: TGTGCCAGCAGCTCCGGGCTAGCGGGGGCAGATACGCAGTATTTT. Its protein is CASSSGLAGADTQYF. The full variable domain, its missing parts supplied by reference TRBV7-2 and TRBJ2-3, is GAGVSQSPSNKVTEKGKDVELRCDPISGHTALYWYRQSLGQGLEFLIYFQGNSAPDKSGLPSDRFSAERTGGSVSTLTIQRTQQEDSAVYLCASSSGLAGADTQYFGPGTRLTVL.